Listed below are T cell receptor beta chains from one sample, sequenced in a study of blood T cell repertoires in COVID-19. Sequencing used immunoSEQ multiplex PCR; TCRdb keeps in-frame clones, though not all of them. The sample contains just over 95,000 clones, roughly four fifths of which appear only once. Sequencing was carried out using peripheral blood. All receptors come from a man between 60 and 70 years old with acute or convalescent COVID-19. Each CDR3 is given with its conserved first and last residue. Only part of the rows carry a size: once, few, many, or a class if the clone is expanded.

TRBV6-2/TRBV6-3	TRBJ2-2	few	CASSDRTGESGELFF
TRBV5-5	TRBJ1-1	-	CASSLSQGSTEAFF
TRBV5-1	TRBJ1-3	-	CASSPQGAAGNTIYF
TRBV28	TRBJ1-1	few	CASFTVNTEAFF
TRBV19	TRBJ1-1	-	CASIITGQGTSYTEAFF
TRBV7-8	TRBJ2-1	-	CASSPRKGLAVYNEQFF
TRBV3-1/TRBV3-2	TRBJ1-3	-	CASSQLRGTVNTIYF
TRBV25-1	TRBJ2-7	-	CASSRQNSYEQYF
TRBV19	TRBJ1-1	once	CASSRQGENTEAFF
TRBV9	TRBJ2-5	-	CASSPGLYQETQYF
TRBV15	TRBJ2-1	-	CATSRRAGGDNEQFF
TRBV7-2	TRBJ2-1	-	CASSLVPEGLAAYNEQFF
TRBV10-3	TRBJ2-5	-	CAISESGRRETQYF
TRBV9	TRBJ1-2	-	CASSADGTPNYGYTF
TRBV11-2	TRBJ2-1	-	CASSLRGGGDEQFF
TRBV5-1	TRBJ1-2	-	CASSDWPGTKANYGYTF
TRBV6-6	TRBJ2-1	once	CASNRDSYNEQFF
TRBV19	TRBJ1-5	-	CASSLAPGGNQPQHF
TRBV30	TRBJ1-2	-	CAWGPGQGGDYTF
TRBV7-3	TRBJ2-5	-	CASSRAGGPSETQYF
TRBV6-1	TRBJ1-2	-	CASSDGAASYGYTF
TRBV3-1/TRBV3-2	TRBJ1-5	once	CASSKLPGQPQHF
TRBV7-3	TRBJ2-7	-	CASSLYGVREQYF